Below, 30 T cell receptor beta chains from the same sample are listed, as sequenced in a study of T-cell memory formation after mild COVID-19. MiXCR, run by TCRdb on the 5' RACE reads, gives a single entry per CDR3 protein. The sample consists of roughly 450,000 distinct CDR3 sequences, roughly 18% of them appearing once. Sequencing was carried out using PBMCs or a T cell subset sorted from them (not recorded which). The receptors derive from a man in his late teens or twenties who had mild COVID-19 (a few samples of this study predate the infection). Cell type and time point are not known.

The gene calls are TRBV6-2 or TRBV6-3 and TRBJ2-1; 8 bases are a match to TRBD2. This CDR3 is 15 amino acids long. Germline trimming cut 4 bases from V and 3 bases from J; bases unmatched to any gene: 5. CDR1 is MNHEY, CDR2 SVGEGT, per germline. The CDR3 coding sequence is TGTGCCAGCAGTTCCGGGGGGGCGATCTACAATGAGCAGTTCTTC. Translated: CASSSGGAIYNEQFF.

This sequence joins TRBV27 and TRBJ2-1; 7 bases agree with TRBD1. CDR3 size: 14 residues. Germline CDR1 and CDR2: MNHEY and SMNVEV (reference sequence). The V gene end was trimmed by 8 bases and the J gene end by 9 bases; junction bases not matched to a gene: 13. CDR3 in DNA: TGTGCCAGCCTCCCGGACAGGTTATCAGTTGAGCAGTTCTTC. This gives the protein CASLPDRLSVEQFF.

This clonotype was seen ten or more times. This chain uses TRBV5-1 with TRBJ1-1; TRBD1 is a possible D gene (5 bases). The CDR3 is 14 residues long. Trimming stripped 3 bases from V and 0 bases from J, with 9 bases between. The germline V gene has CDR1 SGHRS and CDR2 YFSETQ. In DNA form, the CDR3 reads TGCGCCAGCAGCTCCGGGACCTTGAACACTGAAGCTTTCTTT. Its protein product is CASSSGTLNTEAFF.

V gene TRBV7-2 combines with J gene TRBJ2-5, with D possibly TRBD2 on 6 matching bases. The ends were cut back, 5 bases at V and 6 bases at J, with 22 bases in the middle. Germline V CDR1 and CDR2: SGHTA, FQGNSA. The CDR3 runs 16 residues. The CDR3 nucleotides are TGTGCCAGCAGCCTTGCCGGGATCGGGGGAATCAAGACCCAGTACTTC. This codes for CASSLAGIGGIKTQYF. The whole variable domain, remainder taken from reference TRBV7-2 and TRBJ2-5, is GAGVSQSPSNKVTEKGKDVELRCDPISGHTALYWYRQSLGQGLEFLIYFQGNSAPDKSGLPSDRFSAERTGGSVSTLTIQRTQQEDSAVYLCASSLAGIGGIKTQYFGPGTRLLVL.

This clonotype was seen only a few times. The V gene is TRBV20-1, the J gene TRBJ2-7; TRBD2 aligns across 12 bases. This CDR3 region has 18 residues. V lost 0 bases and J lost 3; bases outside the gene matches: 12. Germline loops: CDR1 DFQATT, CDR2 SNEGSKA (reference sequence). The CDR3: CSARDNRLAGGRIYEQYF. The CDR3 bases are TGCAGTGCTAGAGATAATAGGCTAGCGGGGGGGAGGATCTACGAGCAGTACTTC.

This clonotype was recorded a few times. The CDR3 nucleotides read TGCGCCAGCAGCCAAGGCCAAGGCTCCTACGAGCAGTACGTC. Residues: CASSQGQGSYEQYV. This chain connects TRBV4-1 to TRBJ2-7; no clear D. Trimming left V 1 base short and J 0 bases short, with 7 bases between. In germline, CDR1 is MGHRA, CDR2 YSYEKL. The CDR3 spans 14 residues.

V and J are TRBV20-1 and TRBJ2-3, with a tentative D call TRBD2 (6 bases). The CDR3 extends over 14 amino acids. V was clipped by 6 bases and J by 2 bases, with 15 bases between them. CDR1 DFQATT and CDR2 SNEGSKA come from the germline V gene (reference sequence). The CDR3 sequence is CSAQRQRATDTQYF. The DNA of the CDR3 is TGCAGTGCCCAGAGGCAGCGGGCCACAGATACGCAGTATTTT.

The V and J genes are TRBV29-1 and TRBJ1-2; 7 bases are a match to TRBD1. CDR1 and CDR2 from the germline V gene are SQVTM and ANQGSEA. V lost 1 base, J lost 8 bases, and 1 base stayed unmatched. The CDR3 has 11 residues. The CDR3 reads CSVEGTGGYTF. The CDR3 DNA follows: TGCAGCGTTGAAGGGACAGGAGGCTACACCTTC.

This clonotype was detected only a few times. The chain recombines TRBV11-2 with TRBJ1-3; D remains ambiguous. Per the germline V gene, CDR1 is SGHAT and CDR2 is FQNNGV. The CDR3 has 15 amino acids. Trimming left V 4 bases short and J 0 bases short, with 10 bases between. The CDR3 sequence: CASSSRLLSGNTIYF. The CDR3 DNA reads TGTGCCAGCAGCTCAAGACTCCTCTCTGGAAACACCATATATTTT.

The chain has TRBV27 and TRBJ2-3; TRBD1 or TRBD2 may be the D gene (6 bases each). This CDR3 spans 15 amino acids. Between the trimmed V and J ends, which lost 6 bases and 4 bases, there was a span of 17 bases. The germline V gene has CDR1 MNHEY and CDR2 SMNVEV (reference sequence). The CDR3: CASSRTGGLADTQYF. In DNA, the CDR3 is TGTGCCAGCAGCCGGACTGGGGGGCTCGCAGATACGCAGTATTTT.

The table lists this clonotype with many counts. This sequence joins TRBV5-1 and TRBJ1-1; the D gene is possibly TRBD1 (5 bases). Trimming removed 3 bases at V and 1 base at J, with 10 bases between. Looked up from germline, CDR1 is SGHRS and CDR2 is YFSETQ. This CDR3 has 14 amino acids. The CDR3 spells CASSSEGRNTEAFF. CDR3 DNA sequence: TGCGCCAGCAGCTCGGAGGGGAGGAACACTGAAGCTTTCTTT.

This clonotype was counted between two and nine times. The chain recombines TRBV4-1 with TRBJ2-7; TRBD2 agrees at 7 bases. V dropped 0 bases and J dropped 5; count of bases not matched to a gene: 7. The CDR3 is made up of 15 amino acids. Germline-derived CDR1 and CDR2 are MGHRA and YSYEKL. The chain's CDR3 is CASSQEAGRVDEQYF. The CDR3 region has the DNA TGCGCCAGCAGCCAAGAAGCAGGGAGGGTCGACGAGCAGTACTTC.

In its sample, this clonotype was seen a few times. The rearrangement uses TRBV19 and TRBJ1-3; D unresolved. The germline V and J ends were trimmed by 4 bases and 4 bases, with 14 bases remaining between them. Looked up from germline, CDR1 is LNHDA and CDR2 is SQIVND (reference sequence). The length of the CDR3 is 15 residues. CDR3 DNA: TGTGCCAGTAGTACCGGGAGGAACGACGGAAACACCATATATTTT. This translates into CASSTGRNDGNTIYF.

The DNA for the CDR3 is TGTGCCAGCAGCTCGGACAGCTTAGAGCAGTTCTTC. Translated, it gives CASSSDSLEQFF. This rearrangement joins TRBV11-2 to TRBJ2-1, with D perhaps matching TRBD1 (6 bases). The germline V and J ends were trimmed by 4 bases and 10 bases, with 11 bases remaining between them. Germline lookup yields CDR1 SGHAT and CDR2 FQNNGV. The CDR3 runs 12 residues.

The V call is TRBV7-3, the J call TRBJ2-5; D is undetermined. From germline, CDR1 is SGHTA and CDR2 FQGTGA. Trimming removed 5 bases at V and 5 bases at J, with 12 bases between. The CDR3 has 13 residues. The CDR3, as DNA: TGTGCCAGCAGCCGCCAGGACGCGGAGACCCAGTACTTC. Residues: CASSRQDAETQYF.

This chain joins TRBV5-1 and TRBJ2-5; tentative D call: TRBD2 (5 bases). The CDR3 extends over 14 amino acids. V shed 3 bases and J shed 1 base, with 10 bases lying between them. The germline CDR1 and CDR2 sequences are SGHRS and YFSETQ. CDR3 amino acids: CASSSGSAQETQYF. Written as DNA, the CDR3 is TGCGCCAGCAGCTCGGGATCGGCCCAAGAGACCCAGTACTTC.

The V call is TRBV12-3 or TRBV12-4, the J call TRBJ1-2; TRBD1 might be the D (5 bases). Trimming left V 8 bases short and J 2 bases short, with 9 bases between. The CDR3 is made up of 12 amino acids. The CDR3 is CASGDSNYGYTF. The CDR3 nucleotides read TGTGCCAGCGGCGACAGCAACTATGGCTACACCTTC.

The chain combines TRBV6-5 with TRBJ2-5; 9 bases match TRBD2. Germline CDR1 and CDR2: MNHEY and SVGAGI. J lost 7 bases, V lost 5 bases, and 8 bases had no gene match. There are 14 residues in the CDR3. The DNA for the CDR3 is TGTGCCAGCAGTGATCCTAGCGGGGAAGGGACCCAGTACTTC. Translation: CASSDPSGEGTQYF.

The V gene is TRBV10-3, the J gene TRBJ1-5; D is undetermined. The V and J ends lost 3 bases and 4 bases respectively, with 7 bases between them. Per germline, CDR1 ENHRY and CDR2 SYGVKD. The CDR3 consists of 13 residues. The CDR3 loop is CAISERENQPQHF. The DNA of the CDR3 is TGTGCCATCAGTGAACGCGAAAATCAGCCCCAGCATTTT.

This chain connects TRBV6-5 to TRBJ2-1, with 8 bases identical to TRBD2. V shed 6 bases, J shed 7 bases, and the junction held 14 bases outside the gene matches. The CDR3 runs 16 residues. Germline V gene lookup returns CDR1 MNHEY and CDR2 SVGAGI. CDR3 loop: CASSPWLGGAGNEQFF. In nucleotides, the CDR3 is TGTGCCAGCAGCCCGTGGCTCGGGGGGGCCGGTAATGAGCAGTTCTTC.

This chain connects TRBV5-1 to TRBJ1-2, with a tentative D call TRBD1 (5 bases). CDR1 is SGHRS, CDR2 YFSETQ, per germline. This CDR3 has 14 amino acids. V dropped 1 base and J dropped 11 bases, with 18 bases sitting between them. CDR3 bases: TGCGCCAGCAGCTTGCCGGACACCATCGGCGTATACACCTTC. As protein: CASSLPDTIGVYTF.

The J gene is TRBJ2-7, the V gene TRBV5-1, with D possibly being TRBD1 or TRBD2 (5 bases each). V lost 4 bases and J lost 9, with 11 bases in between. This CDR3 spans 11 amino acids. Germline assignment: CDR1 SGHRS and CDR2 YFSETQ. Here the CDR3 DNA reads TGCGCCAGCAGCCAGGGCGCGGGGCAGTACGTC. It codes for CASSQGAGQYV.

This clonotype was found a few times. At one boundary the junction diverges from the germline segment, which might be a read error. V is TRBV29-1 and J is TRBJ2-2; D is undetermined. Germline assignment: CDR1 SQVTM and CDR2 ANQGSEA. This CDR3 has 14 amino acids. CDR3 residues: CSVEGGENTGELFF. The DNA for the CDR3 is TGCAGCGTCGAAGGCGGAGAGAACACCGGGGAGCTGTTTTTT.

This clonotype has a handful of counts. The V gene is TRBV29-1, the J gene TRBJ2-1; 9 nucleotides align to TRBD2. The CDR3 consists of 14 residues. The junction had 10 bases not matched to a gene; V was cut back by 5 bases and J by 8 bases. Germline assignment: CDR1 SQVTM and CDR2 ANQGSEA. In nucleotides, the CDR3 is TGCAGCGTTAAGGAAGGACTAGCGAAACATGAGCAGTTCTTC. Translated: CSVKEGLAKHEQFF.

The chain joins TRBV7-9 to TRBJ1-2; the match to TRBD1 covers 8 bases. The CDR3 loop spans 15 amino acids. Germline V lookup: CDR1 SEHNR, CDR2 FQNEAQ (reference sequence). The V and J ends lost 6 bases and 4 bases, in that order; junction bases with no gene match: 10. The DNA of the CDR3 is TGTGCCAGCAGAGGACAGGGACCGAACTCCTATGGCTACACCTTC. This codes for CASRGQGPNSYGYTF.

This clonotype was counted ten times or more. The genes are TRBV12-3 or TRBV12-4 and TRBJ2-1; either TRBD1 or TRBD2 may supply D (5 bases each). The CDR3 consists of 15 residues. V was cut by 6 bases and J by 7 bases, with 19 bases left in between. CDR3 in amino acids: CASRARAGAGNEQFF. CDR3 coding DNA: TGTGCCAGCAGGGCGCGGGCTGGGGCAGGGAATGAGCAGTTCTTC.

This chain connects TRBV10-3 to TRBJ2-5, with TRBD2 matching 9 bases. Trimming at V came to 11 bases and at J to 3 bases, leaving 7 bases not matched to a gene. The CDR3 consists of 13 residues. Germline CDR1 and CDR2: ENHRY and SYGVKD. The CDR3 is CAVGASGEETQYF. The CDR3 DNA reads as TGTGCCGTCGGGGCTAGCGGGGAAGAGACCCAGTACTTC.

The table lists this clonotype with a few counts. V is TRBV12-3 or TRBV12-4 and J is TRBJ2-1; 12 bases map to TRBD2. With V trimmed by 7 bases and J by 7 bases, 8 bases remained unmatched. This CDR3 has 15 residues. The CDR3 DNA is TGTGCCAGCATTAGGACTAGCGGGGCTCGGAATGAGCAGTTCTTC. It translates to CASIRTSGARNEQFF.

The V and J genes are TRBV5-1 and TRBJ1-4; D perhaps matches TRBD1 (5 bases). Germline CDR1 reads SGHRS; CDR2 reads YFSETQ. V was pared by 0 bases and J by 6 bases, with 15 bases between. CDR3 length: 16 amino acids. CDR3 loop: CASSLGSGARDEKLFF. CDR3 coding DNA: TGCGCCAGCAGCTTGGGGAGTGGGGCGCGGGATGAAAAACTGTTTTTT.

This clonotype has more than one count but fewer than ten. The V and J genes are TRBV4-3 and TRBJ2-3; D remains ambiguous. The length of the CDR3 is 15 residues. Trimming left V 0 bases short and J 2 bases short, with 9 bases between. The germline V gene has CDR1 LGHNA and CDR2 YSLEER. DNA of the CDR3: TGCGCCAGCAGCCAAGATTCCAACCCCACAGATACGCAGTATTTT. It specifies CASSQDSNPTDTQYF.